The subject of this entry is one T cell receptor beta chain. Its recognized antigen is unknown. Per-base qualities were not stored, and no clone one base away is much larger. The source of the sample is a study of cytomegalovirus exposure and HLA in healthy donors (dated by TCRdb to 2016 to 2017). Regarding the complete study: An earlier analysis of several hundred of the donors reported more than 250 Gb of sequence data and some 120 million unique TCR beta sequences from some 180 million T cells. An early release covering over 500 HLA-typed donors comprised roughly 300 gigabases of sequencing data and tens of millions of unique TCR sequences. Of the 398 genotyped donors, less than 85% were placed in the genetic ancestry cluster associated with self-reported Caucasian donors. The study aimed to test whether signatures of past pathogen exposure could be identified by cataloging public T cell receptors. Using immunosequencing, the study profiled T cell repertoires from about 650 subjects and related those repertoires to cytomegalovirus serostatus. Besides the first cohort of roughly 700 subjects, a separate validation cohort made up of 120 or so different subjects was used. To predict cytomegalovirus infection status, the study brought together high-throughput TCR immunosequencing, statistical association of individual TCRs with disease status, and machine learning. In a later analysis, previously published TCR beta repertoires from 550 to 750 donors were re-analyzed and high-resolution HLA genotyping was added so that TCR occurrence patterns could be studied. Rather than drawing on any new phenotypic data, the later analysis identified candidate immune exposures from TCR beta sequences and the way those sequences occurred across donors. In an earlier analysis of 500 to 650 of the donors, high-throughput TCR beta sequencing was used to judge whether each TCR beta V gene segment behaved as functional or pseudogenic. Donor age, sex, ethnicity and CMV serostatus were compiled alongside the repertoire data. Genome-wide SNP genotypes for about 55% of the 666 donors were used in a later genetic analysis, which treated that subset as a discovery cohort. Every repertoire in the discovery cohort had been generated on one and the same sequencing platform. HLA typing included class I and class II loci at four-digit resolution. The number of donors typed differed by locus, with roughly 629-640 for A, B, C, DRB1 and DQB1, over 500 for DQA1, about 610 for DPA1, and over 400 for DPB1. Roughly five DR-DQ haplotypes were handled as single units for association and clustering, since linkage in the cohort was strong. Among around 400 genotyped donors of the cohort, an average of around 250,000 unique TCR beta nucleotide sequences was sequenced per donor, of which 15% to 20% were non-productive.

The research as a whole found: According to a later genetic analysis, donors in an Asian-associated ancestry cluster had fewer N-insertions in productive TCRs than the approximately 610-donor mean. Three of the identified cytomegalovirus-associated TCR beta chains were confirmed in vitro to be specific for cytomegalovirus antigens. Only TCR beta chains were sequenced in this cohort, and the absence of alpha or paired-chain data limited detectable features. The sequencing pipeline was judged likely to have produced a cluster of highly shared sequence variants as a technical artifact. In an earlier analysis of about 600 of the donors, most TCR beta V segments appeared in productive rearrangements about 90% or about 30% of the time, broadly matching IMGT annotations. The classifier was reported to diagnose cytomegalovirus status with high specificity and sensitivity in both the original cohort and the validation cohort. The only immune exposure information available for the cohort was CMV serostatus. Some IMGT-functional V segments, including TRBV6-2 and TRBV6-3, could not be told apart with the 87-base-pair reads, so those segments were excluded. The study gave a list of about 150 TCR beta chains associated with cytomegalovirus. Most TCR sequences were observed very rarely across donors, whereas some public TCRs were present in many individuals. Linkage disequilibrium might explain the correlated functional status among segregating V segments, but an unknown experimental factor could not be ruled out. Roughly uniform sequencing depth across donors was assumed in presence/absence analyses, although this assumption may not hold. A later analysis reported that several top co-occurrence clusters appeared linked to parvovirus B19, influenza, CMV and Epstein-Barr virus. Because HLA typing was unavailable for some donors at each locus, only the typed subset was used in association tests. A later analysis found that most CMV-associated TCR beta chains appeared HLA-restricted, with HLA associations seemingly driven largely by CMV exposure. It was suggested by the authors that the approach could potentially be generalized to other disease states and immunological phenotypes. A further reported finding was that TCR beta sequences accurately predicted the HLA-A and HLA-B alleles for most subjects in the first cohort. Because counts were too low, about 18 rarely observed V segments, including chromosome 9 orphons, were excluded from the earlier analysis of under 650 of the donors. In a later analysis, the rate of TCR association differed among HLA loci, with DRB1 alleles having the most associated TCRs and HLA-C alleles having the fewest. Compared with equally common non-associated chains, HLA-associated TCR beta chains in a later analysis were more clonally expanded and had lower generation probabilities. When HLA alleles, especially DR and DQ, strongly co-occurred, attributing TCR associations to individual alleles was difficult. A later genetic analysis associated a missense DCLRE1C variant with V-gene and J-gene trimming of TCR beta chains, and an independent cohort replicated the association. A later analysis associated about 17,000 TCR beta sequences with specific HLA alleles at a false discovery rate of 0.05.

In total, approximately 610 healthy bone marrow donors made up the cohort. At the time of sampling, all cohort members were nominally healthy, though unrecorded immune exposures were likely present. The donor was CMV seronegative and belonged to the group of 350 or so seronegative cohort members. Each donor provided a peripheral blood sample, and peripheral blood mononuclear cells were used for TCR beta sequencing. The Qiagen DNeasy Blood Extraction Kit was used to extract genomic DNA from the blood cell samples. Receptors were amplified or captured by the immunoSEQ multiplex PCR assay. A mixture of 60 forward primers for TCR Vbeta segments and 13 reverse primers for TCR Jbeta segments was used in the multiplex PCR. A multiplex PCR assay on genomic DNA amplified the CDR3 region of rearranged TCR beta genes. On the Illumina HiSeq System, the amplified TCR beta libraries were sequenced as 87-base-pair reads. From the authors' description of their analysis: A later analysis tallied roughly 80 million unique TCR beta chains across the 700 or so repertoires, and about 12 million of those chains were shared by two or more donors. A nearest-neighbor algorithm error-corrected the raw reads and collapsed the reads into unique sequences, merging closely related sequences to remove PCR and sequencing errors. To assign V, D and J gene segments, CDR3 sequences were aligned to IMGT reference sequences. For a sequence to be retained, a match of at least six nucleotides to both a V gene segment and a J gene segment was required. Rearrangements were classified as productive when the CDR3 lacked stop codons and remained in frame with V and J, and all other rearrangements were classified as non-productive. CDR3 was defined according to IMGT convention as the region running from the second conserved V-encoded cysteine to the conserved J-encoded phenylalanine. Sequences without an unambiguous match to a single V gene segment were excluded from the earlier analysis of about 630 of the donors. In an earlier analysis of 587 of the donors, V segments were called functional above 56.7% productive rearrangements and were called segregating when the between-donor standard deviation exceeded 5%. A statistical classification framework was built for diagnosing cytomegalovirus status from the catalog of TCR beta chain sequences. V and J gene assignment, in a later analysis, came from comparing TCR nucleotide sequences with IMGT/GENE-DB human TR gene sequences. A later analysis assigned CDR3 sequences and most-parsimonious VDJ recombination scenarios with the TCRdist pipeline. A later analysis defined each TCR beta chain by its CDR3 amino acid sequence plus V-gene family, and excluded reads lacking a unique V-gene family. In a later analysis, 450 to 600 highly shared, low-generation-probability nucleotide sequences were removed to address suspected cross-contamination and a sequencing artifact. In a later analysis, a clonal expansion index was calculated for each public chain from normalized within-repertoire ranks of inferred template counts. A later analysis computed generation probabilities with a VDJ recombination model fitted to out-of-frame rearrangements, and checked the results against IGoR. In a later analysis, TCR-TCR, TCR-HLA and TCR-CMV co-occurrence was scored with hypergeometric tests, and a repertoire-size bias correction was applied to TCR pairs. To estimate false discovery rates, a later analysis permuted the HLA or CMV assignments 20 times. A later analysis grouped co-occurring TCRs with DBSCAN, adding TCRdist sequence similarity when clustering within HLA-allele-positive subsets. For co-occurrence clustering, repertoires with fewer than 30,000 or more than 120,000 public chains were excluded, along with 4 to 6 repertoires with anomalous nucleotide sharing. Sourced from immuneACCESS, this table was stored by TCRdb with only in-frame sequences that have V and J called. A share of the clones is absent; for the studies checked, an unresolved V gene accounts for under half, and the remainder has no known explanation. V and J calls and clone size are those listed in that table; D and trimming were worked out from the DNA. This sample holds around 140,000 clones; approximately 71% were observed only once. About 1% of the sample is in the top ten clones.

The germline V end is reduced by 4 bases and the J end by 2 bases; junction bases left unmatched: 3. The CDR3 goes from the cysteine to the phenylalanine over 15 residues. Left in the record is the CDR3 DNA by itself, 45 bases read in frame from the first base. Reading the germline V gene gives CDR1 SGHAT and CDR2 FQNNGV. This clonotype was sampled from a woman in her fifties or sixties in good health and CMV-seronegative. The chain is made from TRBV11-2 and TRBJ1-3; TRBD1 agrees with 9 junctional bases. Specimen: PBMCs. DNA sequence: TGTGCCAGCAGCTCTTACAGGGGGCCTGGAAACACCATATATTTT. Its protein is CASSSYRGPGNTIYF. Joined to the reference TRBV11-2 and TRBJ1-3 proteins, this CDR3 gives the full variable domain: EAGVAQSPRYKIIEKRQSVAFWCNPISGHATLYWYQQILGQGPKLLIQFQNNGVVDDSQLPKDRFSAERLKGVDSTLKIQPAKLEDSAVYLCASSSYRGPGNTIYFGEGSWLTVV.